This entry describes one T cell receptor (beta chain). Its antigen is undetermined. A single heparinised blood sample, averaging approximately 100 mL, was obtained per donor. Expressed TCRB transcripts were sequenced because the isolated RNA had all been reverse transcribed beforehand. The assay was immunoSEQ multiplex PCR, and TCRdb's table has in-frame clones only and misses some. The sample lists 350,000 to 400,000 clones, approximately 12% seen once, with about 0.01% in the top ten. These data are taken from a study of beta chain features in type 1 diabetes. The study's findings and limits: Although PCR might favor shorter templates, it would do so equally in patients and controls. Type 1 diabetes patients had moderately but significantly shorter TCRB CDR3s in all four CD4+ subsets. Compared with healthy donors, patients appeared to share more similar naive, central memory and regulatory TCRB repertoires.

Germline V gene lookup returns CDR1 MDHEN and CDR2 SYDVKM. The CDR3 sequence is 13 residues long. The V end lost 6 bases, the J end lost 4 bases, and 10 bases lay between the germline ends. The source material was naive CD4+ T cells from blood. The chain joins TRBV28 to TRBJ2-1; D is ambiguous. The clonotype comes from a woman younger than 30 with type 1 diabetes. The CDR3 spells CASSPPGYNEQFF. The CDR3 coding sequence is TGTGCCAGCAGCCCCCCGGGTTACAATGAGCAGTTCTTC.